This entry lists 2 T cell receptor beta chains sequenced from one sample in a study of blood T cells in healthy people across ages. With a J-beta primer mix and a sample-barcoded 5' primer, a second PCR ran about 7 to 11 cycles. One entry per CDR3 protein results from TCRdb running MiXCR on the 5' RACE reads. Of around 2 million distinct CDR3 sequences detected, about 39% appear once; the ten largest clones hold more than 20%. The material sequenced was blood. Source of these receptors: a human donor in good health.

A few counts support this clonotype. The chain links TRBV24-1 to TRBJ2-1; 10 positions match TRBD2. The ends lost 3 bases at V and 10 bases at J; junction bases unmatched: 8. CDR1 is KGHDR, CDR2 SFDVKD, per germline. This CDR3 spans 15 amino acids. The chain's CDR3 is CATSDRPGTSEEQFF. DNA for the CDR3: TGTGCCACCAGTGATAGACCCGGGACTAGCGAAGAGCAGTTCTTC.

The gene calls are TRBV7-6 and TRBJ2-5, with 8 bases that match TRBD2. The assigned J gene may be wrong: the sequence end matches TRBJ2-7 better. The CDR3 extends over 16 amino acids. The germline V gene encodes CDR1 SGHVS and CDR2 FNYEAQ. The CDR3 here is CASSLAGGGYGDEQYF. As DNA, the CDR3 is TGTGCCAGCAGCTTAGCCGGGGGGGGGTACGGAGACGAGCAGTACTTC.